This TCR beta chain was retrieved from a study of shared clonotypes between healthy human individuals. This CDR3 spans 14 amino acids. In germline, CDR1 is SEHNR, CDR2 FQNEAQ (reference sequence). After removal of 6 bases from V and 7 bases from J, the junction contained 9 bases not matched to a gene. Notes on this clone: What it recognizes is unknown.

Running of the assay took place at deep level. Only in-frame clones appear in the TCRdb table, and some are missing; sequencing was by immunoSEQ multiplex PCR. The table shows around 500,000 clones, with about 80% occurring only once. The study, taken as a whole, reports: Only blood underwent sampling, and tissue repertoires likely differ.

This TCR was sampled from a woman aged 40-49 years in good health. Some clones in this sample may be carry-over from other donors' samples. The rearrangement joins TRBV7-9 to TRBJ1-5, with 7 bases lining up with TRBD1. The sample was PBMCs. The CDR3 DNA reads as TGTGCCAGCAGTAGCACAGGGGTTAACCAGCCCCAGCATTTT. It codes for CASSSTGVNQPQHF. The full variable domain, rest sourced from reference TRBV7-9 and TRBJ1-5, is DTGVSQNPRHKITKRGQNVTFRCDPISEHNRLYWYRQTLGQGPEFLTYFQNEAQLEKSRLLSDRFSAERPKGSFSTLEIQRTEQGDSAMYLCASSSTGVNQPQHFGDGTRLSIL.